This is a list of T cell receptor beta chains from one sample in a study of T cell changes during pregnancy in multiple sclerosis. TCRdb's table, derived via immunoSEQ multiplex PCR, lists solely in-frame clones and lacks some. The table records tens of thousands of clones, around 94% of them present only once. Sequencing was performed on peripheral blood, taken in the third trimester of pregnancy. The origin of the receptors is a female donor with multiple sclerosis, enrolled in a pregnancy study. The CDR3 runs from the conserved cysteine through the conserved F or W. A D gene is named only where the DNA matches it firmly. A row's size may be missing; if present it is once, few, many or a size class.

V	D	size	J	CDR3	DNA
TRBV10-3	TRBD1	-	TRBJ1-2	CAISDRTGTQNYGYTF	TGTGCCATCAGTGATAGGACAGGGACGCAAAACTATGGCTACACCTTC
TRBV25-1	-	-	TRBJ1-1	CASSPPGGPSEAFF	TGTGCCAGCAGCCCGCCGGGGGGGCCCAGTGAAGCTTTCTTT
TRBV6-5	TRBD2	-	TRBJ2-2	CASRTGTSDTGELFF	TGTGCCAGCAGAACCGGGACTAGCGACACCGGGGAGCTGTTTTTT
TRBV27	TRBD1	-	TRBJ2-7	CASSFSTGSYEQYF	TGTGCCAGCAGCTTTTCGACAGGGTCCTACGAGCAGTACTTC
TRBV5-1	-	-	TRBJ2-1	CASSLAQGSYNEQFF	TGCGCCAGCAGCTTGGCACAGGGAAGCTACAATGAGCAGTTCTTC
TRBV4-2	TRBD1	-	TRBJ1-1	CASSPGQGASTEAFF	TGTGCCAGCAGCCCGGGACAGGGGGCAAGCACTGAAGCTTTCTTT
TRBV7-2	TRBD2	-	TRBJ2-7	CASSSRAGGSYEQYF	TGTGCCAGCAGCTCCCGAGCGGGAGGCTCCTACGAGCAGTACTTC
TRBV7-8	-	-	TRBJ2-7	CASSLAEAYEQYF	TGTGCCAGCAGCTTGGCGGAGGCCTACGAGCAGTACTTC
TRBV27	-	-	TRBJ2-3	CASSLLTGAGDTQYF	TGTGCCAGCAGTCTCCTTACGGGAGCCGGTGATACGCAGTATTTT
TRBV5-4	TRBD2	-	TRBJ2-1	CASSPTSGSYNEQFF	TGTGCCAGCAGCCCGACTAGCGGGAGTTACAATGAGCAGTTCTTC
TRBV5-1	-	-	TRBJ1-1	CASGGGALNTEAFF	TGCGCCAGCGGGGGAGGTGCCCTGAACACTGAAGCTTTCTTT
TRBV19	TRBD1	-	TRBJ1-1	CASSINGQGTEAFF	TGTGCCAGTAGTATAAACGGACAGGGCACTGAAGCTTTCTTT
TRBV5-4	TRBD2	-	TRBJ2-7	CASSLVGGSEQYF	TGTGCCAGCAGCTTGGTGGGCGGGAGCGAGCAGTACTTC
TRBV30	TRBD2	-	TRBJ2-2	CAWKGAGETGELFF	TGTGCCTGGAAGGGAGCGGGGGAGACCGGGGAGCTGTTTTTT
TRBV5-4	TRBD1	-	TRBJ2-3	CASSSLGQAPDTQYF	TGTGCCAGCAGCTCGCTGGGACAGGCCCCAGATACGCAGTATTTT
TRBV9	-	-	TRBJ1-2	CASSVAVGGTGFYGYTF	TGTGCCAGCAGCGTAGCCGTCGGGGGGACGGGATTCTATGGCTACACCTTC
TRBV9	TRBD1	few	TRBJ1-1	CASSVGDRGYTEAFF	TGTGCCAGCAGCGTAGGAGACAGGGGGTACACTGAAGCTTTCTTT
TRBV4-3	-	-	TRBJ1-5	CASSQERFNQPQHF	TGCGCCAGCAGCCAAGAGAGATTCAATCAGCCCCAGCATTTT
TRBV30	TRBD1	-	TRBJ1-2	CADNRGLYGYTF	TGTGCCGACAACAGGGGTCTCTATGGCTACACCTTC
TRBV19	TRBD2	-	TRBJ2-1	CASSGLAGANEQFF	TGTGCCAGCTCGGGACTAGCGGGAGCCAATGAGCAGTTCTTC
TRBV7-9	-	-	TRBJ2-7	CASSSTYEQYF	TGTGCCAGCAGCTCCACCTACGAGCAGTACTTC
TRBV7-2	TRBD2	-	TRBJ2-1	CASSFSGSSYNEQFF	TGTGCCAGCAGCTTTAGCGGGAGCTCCTACAATGAGCAGTTCTTC
TRBV28	TRBD1	-	TRBJ1-5	CASSRPGQPNQPQHF	TGTGCCAGCAGCCGACCGGGACAGCCTAATCAGCCCCAGCATTTT
TRBV4-1	TRBD2	-	TRBJ2-5	CASSRGLARETQYF	TGCGCCAGCAGCCGCGGACTAGCGAGGGAGACCCAGTACTTC
TRBV5-5	-	-	TRBJ2-6	CASSAPLSPKAGANVLTF	TGTGCCAGCAGCGCCCCCCTTAGCCCCAAGGCGGGGGCCAACGTCCTGACTTTC
TRBV27	-	-	TRBJ1-1	CASSLAGPNTEAFF	TGTGCCAGCAGTTTAGCAGGGCCGAACACTGAAGCTTTCTTT
TRBV9	-	-	TRBJ2-4	CASSADSAKNIQYF	TGTGCCAGCAGCGCGGACTCGGCCAAAAACATTCAGTACTTC
TRBV5-1	TRBD2	-	TRBJ2-7	CASSLRSGTYEQYF	TGCGCCAGCAGCTTGAGGAGCGGGACCTACGAGCAGTACTTC
TRBV9	TRBD1	once	TRBJ2-3	CASSVGQGFRTRVQDTQYF	TGTGCCAGCAGCGTTGGACAGGGATTCCGTACTAGGGTCCAAGATACGCAGTATTTT
TRBV27	TRBD1	-	TRBJ2-7	CASSYKTGPFRDEQYF	TGTGCCAGCAGTTATAAGACAGGGCCATTTCGGGACGAGCAGTACTTC
TRBV12-5	-	few	TRBJ1-1	CASGLVLGGLNTEAFF	TGTGCTAGTGGTTTGGTACTTGGAGGGCTGAACACTGAAGCTTTCTTT
TRBV5-4	-	-	TRBJ2-7	CASSSPGGVSGYEQYF	TGTGCCAGCAGCTCTCCGGGCGGGGTGTCGGGGTACGAGCAGTACTTC
TRBV2	-	-	TRBJ1-5	CASSEREGGNQPQHF	TGTGCCAGCAGTGAGCGGGAAGGAGGCAATCAGCCCCAGCATTTT
TRBV5-1	-	-	TRBJ2-7	CASSLVQGYEQYF	TGCGCCAGCAGCTTGGTGCAGGGTTACGAGCAGTACTTC
TRBV30	-	-	TRBJ2-5	CAWSAGGGSGETQYF	TGTGCCTGGAGTGCCGGTGGGGGGAGCGGAGAGACCCAGTACTTC
TRBV2	TRBD2	-	TRBJ2-1	CASRPGLETAYNEQFF	TGTGCCAGCAGGCCCGGACTAGAAACGGCTTACAATGAGCAGTTCTTC
TRBV5-6	TRBD2	-	TRBJ2-5	CASSLAGVGQETQYF	TGTGCCAGCAGCCTGGCGGGAGTGGGGCAAGAGACCCAGTACTTC
TRBV5-1	-	-	TRBJ2-2	CASSLAGANTGELFF	TGCGCCAGCAGCTTGGCCGGGGCGAACACCGGGGAGCTGTTTTTT
TRBV7-2	-	-	TRBJ2-1	CASSLALRKQFF	TGTGCCAGCAGCTTAGCGCTCAGGAAGCAGTTCTTC
TRBV18	-	-	TRBJ1-4	CASSPPMAGDEKLFF	TGTGCCAGCTCACCACCGATGGCAGGGGATGAAAAACTGTTTTTT
TRBV13	-	-	TRBJ1-3	CASSLAGRASGNTIYF	TGTGCCAGCAGCTTAGCCGGCAGGGCCTCTGGAAACACCATATATTTT
TRBV19	-	-	TRBJ2-7	CASSTNEGDYEQYF	TGTGCCAGTAGTACGAACGAAGGGGACTACGAGCAGTACTTC
TRBV11-3	-	-	TRBJ2-3	CASSPVASTDTQYF	TGTGCCAGCAGCCCGGTAGCTAGCACAGATACGCAGTATTTT
TRBV28	-	-	TRBJ1-1	CASSLSRGSNTEAFF	TGTGCCAGCAGTTTGTCACGGGGGTCGAACACTGAAGCTTTCTTT
TRBV12-5	TRBD1	-	TRBJ2-7	CASTGETYEQYF	TGTGCTAGCACAGGGGAGACCTACGAGCAGTACTTC
TRBV27	-	-	TRBJ1-5	CASSLTGFNQPQHF	TGTGCCAGCAGTCTAACAGGGTTTAATCAGCCCCAGCATTTT
TRBV7-9	-	-	TRBJ1-5	CASSLASSNQPQHF	TGTGCCAGCAGCTTAGCCAGTAGCAATCAGCCCCAGCATTTT
TRBV14	TRBD1	-	TRBJ2-6	CASSRTGAGANVLTF	TGTGCCAGCAGCCGAACAGGGGCTGGGGCCAACGTCCTGACTTTC
TRBV29-1	TRBD1	-	TRBJ2-7	CSVEGQGVAYEQYF	TGCAGCGTTGAAGGACAGGGGGTAGCCTACGAGCAGTACTTC
TRBV29-1	TRBD2	-	TRBJ2-7	CSVTTSGSYEQYF	TGCAGCGTCACCACTAGCGGGAGCTACGAGCAGTACTTC
TRBV5-6	TRBD1	-	TRBJ2-5	CASSLRGLEETQYF	TGTGCCAGCAGCCTCAGGGGGCTAGAAGAGACCCAGTACTTC
TRBV7-2	TRBD1	-	TRBJ1-1	CASSPGTGLDTEAFF	TGTGCCAGCAGCCCGGGGACAGGGCTAGACACTGAAGCTTTCTTT
TRBV30	-	-	TRBJ2-1	CAWSKQNYNEQFF	TGTGCCTGGAGTAAACAGAACTACAATGAGCAGTTCTTC
TRBV11-2	TRBD2	-	TRBJ2-7	CASSLVGGTHEQYF	TGTGCCAGCAGCTTAGTGGGGGGGACGCACGAGCAGTACTTC